Each of the 31 T cell receptor beta chains below was sequenced from the same sample in a study of T-cell reconstitution after alpha-beta-depleted transplantation in children. Construction of the TCRbeta library involved unique molecular identifiers. TCRdb independently ran MiXCR on the PCR reads; one entry per CDR3 protein. The sample holds a few hundred thousand distinct CDR3 sequences, about a sixth seen once. The source was PBMCs from the stem cell graft donor, collected from the stem cell graft. All receptors come from a human donor who donated a stem cell graft to a child with acute lymphoblastic leukemia.

In this sample, this clonotype turned up a few times. The chain joins TRBV10-3 to TRBJ1-5; TRBD1 might be the D (5 bases). There are 14 residues in the CDR3. Germline assignment: CDR1 ENHRY and CDR2 SYGVKD. Deletions cut 7 bases from V and 0 bases from J, with 10 bases between. The CDR3 sequence is CAIMSGHSNQPQHF. CDR3 coding DNA: TGTGCCATCATGTCAGGGCATAGCAATCAGCCCCAGCATTTT.

This clonotype was recorded many times. The chain employs TRBV20-1 and TRBJ2-1; a possible D gene is TRBD2 (5 bases). V lost 5 bases and J 5 bases, leaving 16 bases between the germline ends. Looked up from germline, CDR1 is DFQATT and CDR2 is SNEGSKA (reference sequence). This CDR3 has 14 residues. The CDR3, as DNA: TGCAGTGCTGGAGTAGCGATAAAAAACAATGAGCAGTTCTTC. It translates to CSAGVAIKNNEQFF.

This clonotype turned up a few times. The chain recombines TRBV20-1 with TRBJ2-7; 9 nucleotides match TRBD2. Trimming cost V 0 bases and J 3 bases; bases outside gene matches: 6. The CDR3 loop spans 15 amino acids. CDR1 and CDR2 (germline): DFQATT, SNEGSKA (reference sequence). The CDR3 DNA is TGCAGTGCTAGAGATCCCCTAGCGGGGAACTACGAGCAGTACTTC. It translates to CSARDPLAGNYEQYF.

The gene calls are TRBV5-1 and TRBJ1-1, with TRBD1 matching over 8 bases. The CDR3 sequence is 15 residues long. After removal of 3 bases from V and 8 bases from J, the junction contained 12 bases not matched to a gene. The V gene's germline CDR1 is SGHRS and CDR2 YFSETQ. CDR3 residues: CASSSGQGKWVEAFF. Here the CDR3 DNA reads TGCGCCAGCAGCTCCGGACAGGGAAAGTGGGTGGAAGCTTTCTTT. Filled out from reference TRBV5-1 and TRBJ1-1, the complete variable domain reads KAGVTQTPRYLIKTRGQQVTLSCSPISGHRSVSWYQQTPGQGLQFLFEYFSETQRNKGNFPGRFSGRQFSNSRSEMNVSTLELGDSALYLCASSSGQGKWVEAFFGQGTRLTVV.

The rearrangement links TRBV10-1 to TRBJ1-1, with D perhaps TRBD1 (5 bases). CDR1 and CDR2 (germline): WNHNN, SYGVQD (reference sequence). This CDR3 is 14 amino acids long. Trimming shortened V by 3 bases and J by 2 bases, and 10 bases separated the two germline ends. The CDR3 DNA is TGCGCCAGCAGTGAAGGCGGGACTAACACTGAAGCTTTCTTT. Translated: CASSEGGTNTEAFF.

This clonotype has a count of ten or more. CDR3 in DNA: TGTGCCAGCAGCTTATTGGGGGCGTTGAGTGGCTACACCTTC. Translating it yields CASSLLGALSGYTF. V and J are TRBV11-2 and TRBJ1-2, with D perhaps matching TRBD1 (6 bases). Trimming took off 2 bases at V and 7 bases at J, with 14 bases between the two ends. CDR1 and CDR2 from the germline V gene are SGHAT and FQNNGV. CDR3 length equals 14 residues.

The table lists this clonotype with many counts. The V gene is TRBV7-9, the J gene TRBJ1-1; D remains unclear. V lost 0 bases and J lost 1, with 9 bases in between. CDR1 and CDR2 from the germline V gene are SEHNR and FQNEAQ (reference sequence). There are 15 residues in the CDR3. This chain's CDR3 is CASSLARGPNTEAFF. The CDR3 DNA reads as TGTGCCAGCAGCTTAGCGCGAGGACCGAACACTGAAGCTTTCTTT.

This chain connects TRBV20-1 to TRBJ2-5, with 9 bases matching TRBD2. This CDR3 contains 20 residues. The trim removed 0 bases at V and 2 bases at J, leaving 19 bases unmatched. Germline CDR1 and CDR2: DFQATT and SNEGSKA (reference sequence). CDR3: CSARDLSRTSVRVRQETQYF. The CDR3 region has the DNA TGCAGTGCTAGAGACCTTTCTCGGACTAGCGTCAGGGTTCGGCAAGAGACCCAGTACTTC.

CDR3 coding DNA: TGTGCCAGCAGGCGGTGGAGGAAGGCCGAGCAGTACTTC. Its translation is CASRRWRKAEQYF. The chain uses TRBV6-1 and TRBJ2-7; possibly TRBD2 for D (5 bases). Trimming removed 6 bases at V and 6 bases at J, with 15 bases between. Germline V gene sequence: CDR1 MNHNS, CDR2 SASEGT. The CDR3 runs to 13 residues.

The rearrangement links TRBV20-1 to TRBJ2-5; D is perhaps TRBD1 (8 bases). Germline assignment: CDR1 DFQATT and CDR2 SNEGSKA (reference sequence). V lost 5 bases, J lost 4 bases, and 11 bases lay in between. This CDR3 spans 12 amino acids. Here the CDR3 reads CSAHRGGETQYF. The CDR3 coding sequence is TGCAGTGCTCACAGGGGGGGAGAGACCCAGTACTTC.

V and J are TRBV3-1 and TRBJ2-5, with 12 bases fitting TRBD2. J gave up 5 bases and V 0 bases, and 7 bases lay outside the gene matches. The CDR3 runs 17 residues. Germline V CDR1 and CDR2: LGHDT, YNNKEL (reference sequence). CDR3 region: CASSQEDLAGGPETQYF. Written as DNA, the CDR3 is TGTGCCAGCAGCCAAGAAGATCTAGCGGGAGGGCCGGAGACCCAGTACTTC.

The gene calls are TRBV20-1 and TRBJ1-3; D is ambiguous. Deletions cut 2 bases from V and 4 bases from J, with 12 bases between. CDR3 length: 14 residues. CDR1 and CDR2 from the germline V gene are DFQATT and SNEGSKA (reference sequence). As DNA, the CDR3 is TGCAGTGCTAGATCCGAGGAGGCAGGAAACACCATATATTTT. Translating gives CSARSEEAGNTIYF.

Only one count was recorded for this clonotype. This may be a read error, as it is one base from a much larger clone. The rearrangement uses TRBV5-1 and TRBJ1-6, with D hard to call. Per germline, CDR1 SGHRS and CDR2 YFSETQ. The CDR3 is 14 residues long. CDR3 sequence: CATSAMEIRSPLHF. The CDR3 nucleotides are TGCGCCACCAGCGCGATGGAAATCCGTTCACCCCTCCACTTT.

This clonotype was recorded a few times. The V gene is TRBV29-1, the J gene TRBJ2-2; TRBD1 agrees at 9 bases. This CDR3 has 13 amino acids. The ends lost 7 bases at V and 5 bases at J; junction bases unmatched: 5. Germline V gene sequence: CDR1 SQVTM, CDR2 ANQGSEA. CDR3 amino acids: CSGGDRETGELFF. DNA for the CDR3: TGCAGCGGCGGGGACAGGGAGACCGGGGAGCTGTTTTTT.

The V and J genes are TRBV6-1 and TRBJ1-2, with D possibly TRBD1 on 6 matching bases. Trimming cost V 6 bases and J 8 bases, with 16 bases left between them. The CDR3 has 13 amino acids. Germline V gives CDR1 MNHNS, CDR2 SASEGT. CDR3: CASRPGQWGGYTF. The CDR3 nucleotides are TGTGCCAGCAGACCCGGACAGTGGGGGGGCTACACCTTC.

This clonotype was counted only a few times. V usage is TRBV6-5 and J usage is TRBJ2-6; possibly TRBD1 or TRBD2 for D (6 bases each). CDR3 length: 16 residues. V shed 5 bases and J shed 0 bases, with 11 bases lying between them. Germline V gene lookup returns CDR1 MNHEY and CDR2 SVGAGI. CDR3 amino acids: CASSRGALSGANVLTF. DNA of the CDR3: TGTGCCAGCAGTAGGGGGGCCCTCTCTGGGGCCAACGTCCTGACTTTC.

This chain connects TRBV6-1 to TRBJ1-1; possible D gene TRBD1, 5 bases. There are 14 residues in the CDR3. Trimming cost V 6 bases and J 2 bases, with 13 bases left between them. The germline CDR1 and CDR2 sequences are MNHNS and SASEGT. The CDR3 DNA is TGTGCCAGCAGCGACAGTTCGGTTAACACTGAAGCTTTCTTT. Translation: CASSDSSVNTEAFF.

The V and J genes are TRBV5-5 and TRBJ2-5; D ambiguous. V was trimmed by 4 bases and J by 3 bases, leaving 16 bases between them. The CDR3 has 15 amino acids. Germline V gene data show CDR1 as SGHKS and CDR2 as YYEKEE (reference sequence). CDR3 loop: CASSTSLVQKETQYF. CDR3 coding DNA: TGTGCCAGCAGCACTTCCCTTGTACAGAAAGAGACCCAGTACTTC.

The gene calls are TRBV14 and TRBJ2-3, with TRBD1 as a possible D gene (6 bases). Between the trimmed V and J ends, which lost 0 bases and 6 bases, there was a span of 19 bases. In germline, CDR1 is SGHDN, CDR2 FVKESK. The CDR3 loop spans 17 amino acids. The CDR3 spells CASSQEWVQGDADTQYF. DNA for the CDR3: TGTGCCAGCAGCCAAGAATGGGTACAGGGAGACGCGGATACGCAGTATTTT.

The chain employs TRBV4-1 and TRBJ2-7; D might be TRBD2 (5 bases). The CDR3 loop spans 16 amino acids. Germline-derived CDR1 and CDR2 are MGHRA and YSYEKL. Trimming shortened V by 0 bases and J by 0 bases, and 12 bases separated the two germline ends. The CDR3 region has the DNA TGCGCCAGCAGCCAAGATAATAGAGAGGGCTCCTACGAGCAGTACTTC. Translated, it gives CASSQDNREGSYEQYF.

This clonotype has more than one count but fewer than ten. The rearrangement uses TRBV11-3 and TRBJ2-2, with D possibly called TRBD1 or TRBD2 (6 bases each). V lost 5 bases and J 4 bases, leaving 17 bases between the germline ends. The CDR3 contains 16 residues. Germline V CDR1 and CDR2: SGHNT, YENEEA. As DNA, the CDR3 is TGTGCCAGCAGCCCCCCCGGGGGCAGCTTCACCGGGGAGCTGTTTTTT. Protein: CASSPPGGSFTGELFF.

This clonotype occurred a few times. The chain is built from TRBV11-1 and TRBJ2-7; D might be TRBD1 (6 bases). Trimming removed 8 bases from V and 3 bases from J, with 17 bases in between. In germline, CDR1 is SGHAT, CDR2 FQDESV (reference sequence). The CDR3 consists of 14 residues. The CDR3 is CASAGLTGNYEQYF. The CDR3, as DNA: TGTGCCAGCGCTGGATTAACAGGGAACTACGAGCAGTACTTC.

This clonotype turned up a few times. The V and J genes are TRBV15 and TRBJ2-1, with D possibly being TRBD1 (5 bases). V lost 3 bases to trimming and J lost 2 bases, with 14 bases between them. From germline, CDR1 is LNHNV and CDR2 YYDKDF (reference sequence). This CDR3 comprises 16 residues. This chain's CDR3 is CATSSSGQGTYNEQFF. The DNA for the CDR3 is TGTGCCACCAGCAGTTCCGGGCAGGGTACCTACAATGAGCAGTTCTTC.

This chain joins TRBV6-5 and TRBJ1-2; the match to TRBD1 covers 8 bases. The CDR3 sequence is 13 residues long. Germline V gene lookup returns CDR1 MNHEY and CDR2 SVGAGI. Unmatched junction bases numbered 3, after V lost 2 bases and J lost 7 bases. The CDR3 coding sequence is TGTGCCAGCAGTTACAGCCAGGGGGCTGGCTACACCTTC. Its translation: CASSYSQGAGYTF.

This clonotype was detected many times. J is TRBJ2-7 and V is TRBV6-5; perhaps D is TRBD1 or TRBD2 (5 bases each). V lost 5 bases to trimming and J lost 3 bases, with 11 bases between them. The CDR3 runs to 13 residues. Germline loops: CDR1 MNHEY, CDR2 SVGAGI. The CDR3 sequence: CASSPGTIYEQYF. CDR3 coding DNA: TGTGCCAGCAGTCCTGGGACGATCTACGAGCAGTACTTC.

The V gene is TRBV28, the J gene TRBJ2-1, with D tentatively TRBD2 (5 bases). V lost 5 bases and J lost 12, with 17 bases in between. The CDR3 extends over 13 amino acids. Germline V CDR1 and CDR2: MDHEN, SYDVKM. The CDR3 coding sequence is TGTGCCAGCAGTAGATCACTAGGGATGGGGCAGTTCTTC. This encodes CASSRSLGMGQFF.

This clonotype appeared a few times. The rearrangement uses TRBV29-1 and TRBJ2-1, with D unclear. The germline CDR1 and CDR2 sequences are SQVTM and ANQGSEA. This CDR3 is 11 amino acids long. Trimming removed 0 bases at V and 7 bases at J, with 4 bases between. CDR3 coding DNA: TGCAGCGTTGAAGAGGGAAATGAGCAGTTCTTC. The encoded protein is CSVEEGNEQFF.

In its sample, this clonotype was seen a few times. V usage is TRBV29-1 and J usage is TRBJ2-7; a weak D match, TRBD2 (5 bases). The CDR3 consists of 13 residues. The germline V and J ends were trimmed by 6 bases and 0 bases, with 12 bases remaining between them. Per the germline V gene, CDR1 is SQVTM and CDR2 is ANQGSEA. The CDR3 sequence is CSVLGRDSYEQYF. The CDR3 bases are TGCAGCGTCCTCGGACGGGACTCCTACGAGCAGTACTTC.

The chain couples TRBV20-1 to TRBJ2-2; TRBD1 agrees at 11 bases. This CDR3 is 19 amino acids long. Germline V gene data show CDR1 as DFQATT and CDR2 as SNEGSKA (reference sequence). J was trimmed by 1 base and V by 3 bases; bases with no gene match: 13. The CDR3 DNA is TGCAGTGCTAGTGTAGCCTCCGGGGGGACAGGGGGGAACACCGGGGAGCTGTTTTTT. Translated, it gives CSASVASGGTGGNTGELFF.

This clonotype was seen more than once but under ten times. This sequence joins TRBV5-5 and TRBJ2-1; 10 positions agree with TRBD1. The V segment lost 4 bases and the J segment 2 bases; nucleotides outside the gene matches: 9. The CDR3 length is 17 residues. Germline-derived CDR1 and CDR2 are SGHKS and YYEKEE (reference sequence). The CDR3 coding sequence is TGTGCCAGCAGCCCGGACCTGACAGGGGGCCCCTACAATGAGCAGTTCTTC. It codes for CASSPDLTGGPYNEQFF.

This chain links TRBV5-6 with TRBJ1-1; D is undetermined. Germline V lookup: CDR1 SGHDT, CDR2 YYEEEE. With 1 base removed from V and 1 base from J, the gap between germline ends came to 11 bases. The CDR3 is 15 residues long. The CDR3 here is CASSLRGVGNTEAFF. CDR3 in DNA: TGTGCCAGCAGCTTGCGTGGGGTGGGGAACACTGAAGCTTTCTTT.